This passage covers 7 T cell receptor beta chains from one sample sequenced in a study of T cell repertoires in cytomegalovirus infection. MiXCR was run by TCRdb on the reads, yielding one entry per CDR3 protein. The sample contains roughly 600,000 distinct CDR3 sequences, 20% to 25% of which appear only once. Sequences were obtained from CD8+ T cells from PBMCs. These receptor sequences come from a human donor in good health (CMV status not recorded). Some clones in this sample may be carry-over from other donors' samples.

CDR3 coding DNA: TGTGCCAGCAGTTCTAAAAGGGGGGACAGGGGAATAAGCAATCAGCCCCAGCATTTT. It specifies CASSSKRGDRGISNQPQHF. This chain joins TRBV6-5 and TRBJ1-5; TRBD1 matches 10 bases. The germline gives CDR1 MNHEY, CDR2 SVGAGI. The CDR3 runs 19 residues. V was clipped by 4 bases and J by 1 base; unmatched bases: 13.

This clonotype was counted a few times. The chain recombines TRBV27 with TRBJ2-3, with TRBD1 matching 7 bases. The CDR3 has 15 residues. Per the germline V gene, CDR1 is MNHEY and CDR2 is SMNVEV (reference sequence). V was clipped by 4 bases and J by 3 bases; unmatched bases: 7. The CDR3, as DNA: TGTGCCAGCAGTTCTAACCCCAGGGGGACAGATACGCAGTATTTT. Amino acids: CASSSNPRGTDTQYF.

A remark on this clonotype: The junction departs from germline at one end; a sequencing error may be responsible. CDR3 DNA: TGTGCCAGCAGACCCGAAATGAACACTGAAGCTTCCTTT. It yields the protein CASRPEMNTEASF. V usage is TRBV6-6 and J usage is TRBJ1-1, with unresolved D. The CDR3 loop spans 13 amino acids. Germline CDR1 reads MNHNY; CDR2 reads SVGAGI (reference sequence).

In this sample, this clonotype turned up a few times. The chain is built from TRBV7-8 and TRBJ2-3; TRBD2 agrees at 8 bases. The CDR3 is 18 residues long. Looked up from germline, CDR1 is SGHVS and CDR2 is FQNEAQ. The J segment lost 3 bases and the V segment lost 6 bases, leaving 17 bases of the junction unmatched. CDR3 coding DNA: TGTGCCAGCAGAACAAACTTGGTCCTAGCGGGTGGGACAGATACGCAGTATTTT. Encoded protein: CASRTNLVLAGGTDTQYF.

The rearrangement joins TRBV4-1 to TRBJ2-7; D is unclear. Trimming shortened V by 0 bases and J by 6 bases, and 9 bases separated the two germline ends. CDR1 and CDR2 from the germline V gene are MGHRA and YSYEKL. The CDR3 has 13 residues. The CDR3 bases are TGCGCCAGCAGCCAAGATCAGGCGGTCGAGCAGTACTTC. This translates into CASSQDQAVEQYF.

In its sample, this clonotype was seen a few times. This chain joins TRBV6-1 and TRBJ2-2; 8 positions match TRBD2. Trimming removed 5 bases from V and 5 bases from J; junction bases left unmatched: 10. Per the germline V gene, CDR1 is MNHNS and CDR2 is SASEGT. The CDR3 length is 16 residues. The CDR3 DNA sequence: TGTGCCAGCAGTCCCGCAGGACCGGGAGGGACCGGGGAGCTGTTTTTT. Translated: CASSPAGPGGTGELFF.

The table lists this clonotype with many counts. The chain carries TRBV4-2 and TRBJ2-2; the D is unclear. CDR1 is LGHNA, CDR2 YNFKEQ, per germline. V dropped 11 bases and J dropped 2 bases, with 15 bases sitting between them. The length of the CDR3 is 14 residues. The CDR3, as DNA: TGTGCCTACAAAACTAACGCTAACACCGGGGAGCTGTTTTTT. Translating it yields CAYKTNANTGELFF.